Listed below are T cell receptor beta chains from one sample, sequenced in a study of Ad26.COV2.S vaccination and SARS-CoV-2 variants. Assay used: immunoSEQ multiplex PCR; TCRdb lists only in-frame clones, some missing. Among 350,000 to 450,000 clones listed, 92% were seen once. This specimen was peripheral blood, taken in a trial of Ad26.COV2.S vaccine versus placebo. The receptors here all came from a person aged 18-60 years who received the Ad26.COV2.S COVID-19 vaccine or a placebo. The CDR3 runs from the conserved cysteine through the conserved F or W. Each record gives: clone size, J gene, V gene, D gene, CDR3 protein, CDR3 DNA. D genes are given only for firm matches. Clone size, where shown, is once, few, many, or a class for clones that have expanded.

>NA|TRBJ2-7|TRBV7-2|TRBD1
CASSPPGTDRSEQYF
TGTGCCAGCAGCCCTCCTGGGACGGACAGGAGCGAGCAGTACTTC
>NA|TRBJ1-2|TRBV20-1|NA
CSASTGRNYGYTF
TGCAGTGCTAGTACAGGTCGAAACTATGGCTACACCTTC
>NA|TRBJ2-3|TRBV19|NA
CASAPAGVGTDTQYF
TGTGCCAGTGCGCCCGCAGGGGTAGGCACAGATACGCAGTATTTT
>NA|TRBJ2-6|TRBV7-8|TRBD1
CASSRAGQGAGSGANVLTF
TGTGCCAGCAGCCGAGCGGGACAGGGGGCTGGCTCTGGGGCCAACGTCCTGACTTTC
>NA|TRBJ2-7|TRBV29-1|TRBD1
CSVQSGTGTRYEQYF
TGCAGCGTTCAATCCGGGACAGGTACTCGGTACGAGCAGTACTTC
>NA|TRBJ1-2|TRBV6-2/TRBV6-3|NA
CASSYNAQEGVGYTF
TGTGCCAGCAGTTACAACGCACAGGAGGGCGTTGGCTACACCTTC
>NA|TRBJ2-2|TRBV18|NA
CASSPRDGESTGELFF
TGTGCCAGCTCACCTAGGGACGGAGAATCCACCGGGGAGCTGTTTTTT
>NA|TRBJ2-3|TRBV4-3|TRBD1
CASSQGQGAADTQYF
TGCGCCAGCAGCCAAGGACAGGGGGCAGCAGATACGCAGTATTTT
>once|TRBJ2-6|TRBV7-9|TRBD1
CASSAGQGLLVSGANVLTF
TGTGCCAGCAGCGCCGGACAGGGTTTGTTGGTGTCTGGGGCCAACGTCCTGACTTTC
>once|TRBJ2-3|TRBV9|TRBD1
CASSLRQGSTDTQYF
TGTGCCAGCAGCCTAAGACAGGGAAGCACAGATACGCAGTATTTT
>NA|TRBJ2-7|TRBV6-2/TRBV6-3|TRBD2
CASSYSTGLADYEQYF
TGTGCCAGCAGTTACTCGACGGGACTAGCGGACTACGAGCAGTACTTC
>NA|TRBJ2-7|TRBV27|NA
CASGRQASYEQYF
TGTGCCAGCGGTAGACAGGCCTCCTACGAGCAGTACTTC
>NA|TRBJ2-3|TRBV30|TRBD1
CAWGQATGDTQYF
TGTGCCTGGGGACAGGCGACTGGAGATACGCAGTATTTT
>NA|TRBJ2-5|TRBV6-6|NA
CASSSPATWETQYF
TGTGCCAGCAGTAGTCCTGCGACGTGGGAGACCCAGTACTTC
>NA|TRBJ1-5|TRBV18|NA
CASSPPGGNQPQHF
TGTGCCAGCTCACCACCGGGAGGCAATCAGCCCCAGCATTTT
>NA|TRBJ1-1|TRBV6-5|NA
CASSYSFGGNTEAFF
TGTGCCAGCAGTTACTCGTTCGGGGGGAACACTGAAGCTTTCTTT
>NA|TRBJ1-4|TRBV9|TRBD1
CASSVRDRGFGEKLFF
TGTGCCAGCAGCGTGCGGGACAGGGGTTTCGGTGAAAAACTGTTTTTT
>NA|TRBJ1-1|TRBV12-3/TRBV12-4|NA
CASRSSLNTEAFF
TGTGCCAGCAGGTCTAGCCTGAACACTGAAGCTTTCTTT
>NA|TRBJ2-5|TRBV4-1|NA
CASSQDYVDYQETQYF
TGCGCCAGCAGCCAAGATTATGTGGACTACCAAGAGACCCAGTACTTC
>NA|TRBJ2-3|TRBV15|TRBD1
CATSRPRRGRTDTQYF
TGTGCCACCAGCCGACCTAGAAGGGGGCGGACAGATACGCAGTATTTT
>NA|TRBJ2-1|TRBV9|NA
CASSVRQGGVLAYNEQFF
TGTGCCAGCAGCGTAAGGCAGGGAGGAGTCCTAGCCTACAATGAGCAGTTCTTC
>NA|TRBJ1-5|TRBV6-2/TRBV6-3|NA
CASSYGGGGSILGNQPQHF
TGTGCCAGCAGTTACGGCGGAGGGGGGTCGATTCTCGGCAATCAGCCCCAGCATTTT
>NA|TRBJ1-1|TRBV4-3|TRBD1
CASSPDRGTEAFF
TGCGCCAGCAGCCCAGACAGGGGGACTGAAGCTTTCTTT
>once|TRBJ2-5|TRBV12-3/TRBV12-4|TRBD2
CASVRRGGLTQYF
TGTGCCAGCGTAAGGCGGGGGGGCCTGACCCAGTACTTC
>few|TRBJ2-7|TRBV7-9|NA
CASSLAKGSEQYF
TGTGCCAGCAGCTTAGCGAAGGGCAGCGAGCAGTACTTC
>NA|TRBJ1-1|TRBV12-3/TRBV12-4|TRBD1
CASSFEGATEAFF
TGTGCCAGCAGTTTTGAGGGGGCAACTGAAGCTTTCTTT
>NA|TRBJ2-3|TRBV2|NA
CASKRASDTQYF
TGTGCCAGCAAGAGGGCTTCAGATACGCAGTATTTT
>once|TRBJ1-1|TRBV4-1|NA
CASSQAPSARNTEAFF
TGCGCCAGCAGCCAAGCTCCTTCGGCGAGGAACACTGAAGCTTTCTTT
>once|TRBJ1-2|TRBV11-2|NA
CASSFGRGTYGYTF
TGTGCCAGCAGCTTTGGGAGGGGGACCTATGGCTACACCTTC
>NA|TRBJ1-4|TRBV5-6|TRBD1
CASSVGTGAATNEKLFF
TGTGCCAGCAGCGTCGGGACAGGAGCTGCAACTAATGAAAAACTGTTTTTT
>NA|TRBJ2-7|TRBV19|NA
CASSMSKTYEQYF
TGTGCCAGTAGTATGTCCAAGACCTACGAGCAGTACTTC
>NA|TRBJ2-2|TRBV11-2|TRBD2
CASSLPQLAGVTGELFF
TGTGCCAGCAGCTTACCCCAGCTAGCGGGAGTCACCGGGGAGCTGTTTTTT
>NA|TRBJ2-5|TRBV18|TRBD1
CASSYDRGAETQYF
TGTGCCAGCTCCTATGACAGGGGAGCAGAGACCCAGTACTTC
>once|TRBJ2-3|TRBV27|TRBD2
CASSIGGTSGSLRATQYF
TGTGCCAGCAGCATTGGTGGGACTAGCGGCTCCTTGCGGGCTACGCAGTATTTT
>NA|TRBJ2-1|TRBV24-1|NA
CATSESTGGPSYNEQFF
TGTGCCACCAGTGAATCTACGGGGGGCCCATCCTACAATGAGCAGTTCTTC
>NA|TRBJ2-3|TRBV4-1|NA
CASSQEARTDTQYF
TGCGCCAGCAGCCAAGAAGCCCGCACAGATACGCAGTATTTT
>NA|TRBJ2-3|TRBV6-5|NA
CASSPPRGATDTQYF
TGTGCCAGCAGCCCACCCCGGGGGGCAACAGATACGCAGTATTTT
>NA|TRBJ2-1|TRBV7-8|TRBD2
CASSLRLVLAGGPRRNNEQFF
TGTGCCAGCAGCTTAAGACTCGTACTAGCGGGGGGGCCGCGTAGGAACAATGAGCAGTTCTTC
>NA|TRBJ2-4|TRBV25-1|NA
CASSEYRGKGNIQYF
TGTGCCAGCAGTGAATATAGAGGGAAGGGGAACATTCAGTACTTC
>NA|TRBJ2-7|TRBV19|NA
CASSRDRTSYEQYF
TGTGCCAGTAGTAGAGACCGGACCTCCTACGAGCAGTACTTC
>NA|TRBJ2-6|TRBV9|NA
CASPFFGANVLTF
TGTGCCAGCCCGTTTTTTGGGGCCAACGTCCTGACTTTC
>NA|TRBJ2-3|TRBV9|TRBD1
CASSEQGRETTQYF
TGTGCCAGCAGCGAACAGGGGAGAGAGACTACGCAGTATTTT
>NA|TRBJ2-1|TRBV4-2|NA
CASSQSRGRGPYNEQFF
TGTGCCAGCAGCCAATCACGGGGACGGGGTCCCTACAATGAGCAGTTCTTC
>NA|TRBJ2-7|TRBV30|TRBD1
CAWSSPVGQGAYEQYF
TGTGCCTGGAGTTCCCCGGTCGGACAGGGGGCGTACGAGCAGTACTTC
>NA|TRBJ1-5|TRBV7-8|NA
CASSLASGTNQPQHF
TGTGCCAGCAGCTTAGCGTCAGGGACCAATCAGCCCCAGCATTTT
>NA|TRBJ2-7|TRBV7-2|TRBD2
CASSNTGSGTYEQYF
TGTGCCAGCAGCAACACGGGTAGCGGGACCTACGAGCAGTACTTC
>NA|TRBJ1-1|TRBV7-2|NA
CASSPYPNTEAFF
TGTGCCAGCAGCCCCTATCCGAACACTGAAGCTTTCTTT
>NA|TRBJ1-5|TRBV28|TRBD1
CASSTTGTHQPQHF
TGTGCCAGCAGCACGACAGGGACCCATCAGCCCCAGCATTTT
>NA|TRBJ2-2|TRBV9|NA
CAASSGGTGELFF
TGTGCCGCCAGCAGCGGCGGTACCGGGGAGCTGTTTTTT
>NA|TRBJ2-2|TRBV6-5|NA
CASCTTNTGELFF
TGTGCCAGCTGCACGACGAACACCGGGGAGCTGTTTTTT
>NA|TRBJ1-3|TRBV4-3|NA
CASSQARFSGNTIYF
TGCGCCAGCAGCCAGGCTAGGTTCTCTGGAAACACCATATATTTT
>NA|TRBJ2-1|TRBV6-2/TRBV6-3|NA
CASSKTGTGNEQFF
TGTGCCAGCAGTAAGACAGGTACAGGCAATGAGCAGTTCTTC